A single sample is the source of the 8 T cell receptor beta chains below, sequenced in a study of Graves' ophthalmopathy and Graves' hyperthyroidism. RNA transcripts yielded amplified TCR beta CDR3 regions. First-round RT-PCR employed HTBI primers, with a second-round multiplex PCR after it. TCRdb re-analysed the multiplex PCR reads in MiXCR, keeping a single row per CDR3 protein. The sample lists about 180,000 distinct CDR3 sequences; approximately 38% were seen once. Sequenced input: peripheral blood. The receptors were sampled from a woman aged 40 to 50 with Graves' ophthalmopathy.

The chain has TRBV12-3 or TRBV12-4 and TRBJ1-5; the D is unclear. The length of the CDR3 is 16 residues. V dropped 5 bases and J dropped 0 bases, with 14 bases sitting between them. The CDR3 sequence: CASSQRSQLSNQPQHF. CDR3 nucleotide sequence: TGTGCCAGCAGTCAACGAAGTCAGCTTAGCAATCAGCCCCAGCATTTT.

A word on this clonotype: A junction end diverges from the germline sequence, so it may reflect a read error. The rearrangement joins TRBV27 to TRBJ2-5, with D unresolved. Germline V gene data show CDR1 as MNHEY and CDR2 as SMNVEV (reference sequence). CDR3 length: 15 amino acids. This chain's CDR3 is CATSESGVYQETQYF. DNA for the CDR3: TGTGCCACCAGTGAATCCGGAGTGTACCAAGAGACCCAGTACTTC.

The chain has TRBV12-3 or TRBV12-4 and TRBJ2-7; TRBD2 aligns across 8 bases. CDR3 size: 15 residues. Trimming at V came to 2 bases and at J to 6 bases, leaving 9 bases not matched to a gene. CDR3 sequence (DNA): TGTGCCAGCAGTTTAACGGGGCGGGAGGTTAGCGAGCAGTACTTC. Its protein is CASSLTGREVSEQYF.

The table lists this clonotype with a count of one. This chain joins TRBV6-2 or TRBV6-3 and TRBJ1-5, with D possibly matching TRBD1 (5 bases). CDR1 and CDR2 from the germline V gene are MNHEY and SVGEGT. This CDR3 contains 12 residues. The V gene lost 4 bases and the J gene lost 11 bases, with 12 bases spanning the gap. The CDR3 loop reads CASSWTLGAQHF. Here the CDR3 DNA reads TGTGCCAGCAGTTGGACTCTAGGGGCCCAGCATTTT.

V is TRBV12-3 or TRBV12-4 and J is TRBJ1-1, with 7 bases lining up with TRBD1. The CDR3 runs 13 residues. The trim removed 6 bases at V and 3 bases at J, leaving 4 bases unmatched. This chain's CDR3 is CASSGTADTEAFF. The DNA for the CDR3 is TGTGCCAGCAGCGGGACAGCAGACACTGAAGCTTTCTTT.

This clonotype has a count of ten or more. This rearrangement joins TRBV30 to TRBJ2-7; no clear D. CDR3 size: 12 residues. Trimming left V 1 base short and J 5 bases short, with 9 bases between. CDR1 is GTSNPN, CDR2 SVGIG, per germline (reference sequence). The CDR3 is CAWSGTMDEQYF. The CDR3 DNA reads TGTGCCTGGAGTGGAACCATGGACGAGCAGTACTTC.

The V call is TRBV6-4, the J call TRBJ1-1; weak D call: TRBD1 (5 bases). V dropped 5 bases and J dropped 6 bases, with 13 bases sitting between them. Looked up from germline, CDR1 is MRHNA and CDR2 is SNTAGT. There are 13 residues in the CDR3. In DNA form, the CDR3 reads TGTGCCAGCAGTCCCGTAAGGGGCCCTGAAGCTTTCTTT. Protein product: CASSPVRGPEAFF.

This clonotype was found many times. The V gene is TRBV28, the J gene TRBJ2-5, with D possibly matching TRBD1 (5 bases). V was cut by 2 bases and J by 5 bases, with 12 bases left in between. This CDR3 contains 14 residues. Per germline, CDR1 MDHEN and CDR2 SYDVKM. The CDR3 region has the DNA TGTGCCAGCAGTTTAGACAGTCTACAGGAGACCCAGTACTTC. Amino acids: CASSLDSLQETQYF.